The 2 T cell receptor beta chains reported below all come from one sample, sequenced in a study of T cell repertoires in cytomegalovirus infection. TCRdb re-derived calls from the reads in MiXCR, one entry per CDR3 protein. This table has about 150,000 distinct CDR3 sequences, roughly 32% appearing once. Which antigens these TCRs recognize remains unknown. The material was CD8+ T cells from cultured PBMCs, obtained from culture after CMV antigen stimulation. Receptor source: a human donor in good health (CMV status not recorded). Some clones in this sample may be carry-over from other donors' samples.

This clonotype was counted once. The rearrangement uses TRBV5-4 and TRBJ1-1; the match to TRBD1 covers 9 bases. Germline V gene data show CDR1 as SGHNT and CDR2 as YYREEE (reference sequence). This CDR3 has 12 amino acids. V was pared by 7 bases and J by 4 bases, with 2 bases of the junction left unmatched. The CDR3 protein is CASGQGSTEAFF. As DNA, the CDR3 is TGTGCCAGCGGACAGGGGAGCACTGAAGCTTTCTTT.

This clonotype was picked up a small number of times. This chain joins TRBV6-1 and TRBJ1-3; 12 bases match TRBD1. The ends lost 3 bases at V and 1 base at J; junction bases unmatched: 1. Germline lookup yields CDR1 MNHNS and CDR2 SASEGT. This CDR3 has 16 amino acids. Written as DNA, the CDR3 is TGTGCCAGCAGTGAGGGACAGGGGGCTTCTGGAAACACCATATATTTT. Amino acids: CASSEGQGASGNTIYF.